This entry lists 13 T cell receptor beta chains sequenced from one sample in a study of blood T cell repertoires in COVID-19 (dated by TCRdb to 2018 to 2021). The library came from the immunoSEQ multiplex PCR assay. TCRdb re-hosts the immuneACCESS table, in-frame sequences only. Its copies lack some clones; in the studies checked, an unresolved V gene accounts for under half of them, and the cause for the rest is not known. The sample has about 240,000 clones on record, roughly 86% of them singletons. The top ten constitute more than 8.5% of the sample. Source material: peripheral blood. These receptors were obtained from a woman aged 45-59 years with COVID-19, enrolled during active disease.

This chain uses TRBV6-5 with TRBJ1-4, with a tentative D call TRBD1 (5 bases). The CDR3 is 15 residues long. V lost 11 bases and J 0 bases, leaving 16 bases between the germline ends. CDR1 and CDR2 (germline): MNHEY, SVGAGI. The CDR3 loop is CASQGVSPTNEKLFF. The CDR3 DNA reads as TGTGCCTCCCAAGGGGTGTCTCCAACTAATGAAAAACTGTTTTTT.

The genes are TRBV27 and TRBJ2-3; weak D call: TRBD1 (6 bases). This CDR3 contains 16 residues. Trimming pared 6 bases from V and 3 bases from J, leaving 19 bases between. Germline V gives CDR1 MNHEY, CDR2 SMNVEV (reference sequence). In DNA form, the CDR3 reads TGTGCCAGCAGCTTAGCGCAGGGGTGGGAGACAGATACGCAGTATTTT. It specifies CASSLAQGWETDTQYF.

The V and J genes are TRBV27 and TRBJ2-3; 9 nucleotides match TRBD2. V lost 5 bases and J lost 5; bases outside the gene matches: 17. This CDR3 contains 18 residues. Germline lookup yields CDR1 MNHEY and CDR2 SMNVEV (reference sequence). CDR3 residues: CASSPPGWVAGEVDTQYF. The CDR3 coding sequence is TGTGCCAGCAGTCCACCCGGGTGGGTAGCGGGGGAGGTAGATACGCAGTATTTT.

The chain couples TRBV30 to TRBJ2-5; TRBD1 aligns across 8 bases. V was clipped by 2 bases and J by 5 bases; unmatched bases: 13. Germline V lookup: CDR1 GTSNPN, CDR2 SVGIG (reference sequence). The CDR3 is 16 amino acids. The CDR3 loop is CAWSTGRTGFLETQYF. The DNA for the CDR3 is TGTGCCTGGAGTACGGGCCGGACAGGGTTTTTGGAGACCCAGTACTTC.

The chain carries TRBV6-5 and TRBJ1-1; D remains ambiguous. V was trimmed by 4 bases and J by 1 base, leaving 10 bases between them. The CDR3 has 14 amino acids. CDR1 and CDR2 from the germline V gene are MNHEY and SVGAGI. The CDR3 DNA follows: TGTGCCAGCAGTTCACCAGGTAGGAACACTGAAGCTTTCTTT. It encodes CASSSPGRNTEAFF.

The rearrangement uses TRBV6-1 and TRBJ1-4; TRBD1 is a possible D gene (5 bases). CDR3 length: 15 amino acids. Germline V gene sequence: CDR1 MNHNS, CDR2 SASEGT. V lost 1 base, J lost 7 bases, and 13 bases lay in between. The CDR3 bases are TGTGCCAGCAGTGAAGTAGGGGCTACTTCTGAAAAACTGTTTTTT. This sequence encodes CASSEVGATSEKLFF.

This clone was seen a handful of times. This chain joins TRBV9 and TRBJ2-7; 9 bases match TRBD1. Germline V gene data show CDR1 as SGDLS and CDR2 as YYNGEE. The CDR3 loop spans 16 amino acids. Unmatched junction bases numbered 11, after V lost 0 bases and J lost 7 bases. The CDR3 region has the DNA TGTGCCAGCAGCGTAGGCCCGGGACAGGGTAGCTGGGAGCAGTACTTC. This translates into CASSVGPGQGSWEQYF. Complete variable domain (other parts from reference TRBV9 and TRBJ2-7): DSGVTQTPKHLITATGQRVTLRCSPRSGDLSVYWYQQSLDQGLQFLIQYYNGEERAKGNILERFSAQQFPDLHSELNLSSLELGDSALYFCASSVGPGQGSWEQYFGPGTRLTVT.

The rearrangement uses TRBV2 and TRBJ2-1, with a possible D match to TRBD2 (6 bases). CDR3 length: 14 residues. CDR1 and CDR2 from the germline V gene are SNHLY and FYNNEI. Trimming left V 3 bases short and J 4 bases short, with 10 bases between. Written as DNA, the CDR3 is TGTGCCAGCAGTGAGGGGCGGGGATACAATGAGCAGTTCTTC. Amino acids: CASSEGRGYNEQFF.

This chain uses TRBV13 with TRBJ2-3, with TRBD2 identical over 9 bases. V was pared by 1 base and J by 2 bases, with 4 bases of the junction left unmatched. The CDR3 runs 16 residues. Germline CDR1 reads PRHDT; CDR2 reads FYEKMQ (reference sequence). The CDR3 is CASSLAVAGDTDTQYF. The CDR3, as DNA: TGTGCCAGCAGCTTAGCCGTAGCGGGGGACACAGATACGCAGTATTTT.

V and J are TRBV5-4 and TRBJ2-7; 9 bases are shared with TRBD1. The ends lost 4 bases at V and 2 bases at J; junction bases unmatched: 1. Germline assignment: CDR1 SGHNT and CDR2 YYREEE (reference sequence). This CDR3 comprises 13 residues. CDR3: CASSRDRAYEQYF. As DNA, the CDR3 is TGTGCCAGCAGCCGGGACAGGGCCTACGAGCAGTACTTC. The full variable domain, rest sourced from reference TRBV5-4 and TRBJ2-7, is ETGVTQSPTHLIKTRGQQVTLRCSSQSGHNTVSWYQQALGQGPQFIFQYYREEENGRGNFPPRFSGLQFPNYSSELNVNALELDDSALYLCASSRDRAYEQYFGPGTRLTVT.

This chain uses TRBV28 with TRBJ2-7, with 8 bases matching TRBD1. Germline CDR1 and CDR2: MDHEN and SYDVKM. V trimming: 3 bases; J trimming: 2 bases; junction bases outside the gene matches: 6. The CDR3 has 15 residues. CDR3 sequence: CASSFRTGPTYEQYV. For the CDR3, the DNA is TGTGCCAGCAGTTTCCGGACAGGGCCCACCTACGAGCAGTACGTC.

V usage is TRBV30 and J usage is TRBJ1-5; the D is unclear. V lost 6 bases and J lost 4, with 16 bases in between. In germline, CDR1 is GTSNPN, CDR2 SVGIG (reference sequence). The CDR3 has 14 amino acids. CDR3 protein: CACSGRVGNQPQHF. The CDR3 nucleotides are TGTGCCTGTTCGGGGAGGGTCGGGAATCAGCCCCAGCATTTT.

This clone was picked up a small number of times. V is TRBV5-1 and J is TRBJ2-2; D remains unclear. V was shortened by 1 base and J by 7 bases, with 5 bases between the two germline ends. The CDR3 totals 12 residues. In germline, CDR1 is SGHRS, CDR2 YFSETQ. For the CDR3, the DNA is TGCGCCAGCAGCTTGTTAAACGGGGAGCTGTTTTTT. The encoded protein is CASSLLNGELFF.